Sequencing of this T cell receptor (beta chain) was carried out in a study of blood T cells in healthy people across ages. Points from the study as a whole: Older age coincided with a roughly linear decline in TCR beta diversity per million T cells. Naive CD4+ cells and diversity were both higher in long-lived donors than in aged donors.

V lost 5 bases to trimming and J lost 6 bases; unmatched junction nucleotides: 9. In germline, CDR1 is MNHEY, CDR2 SVGAGI. CDR3 size: 15 residues. At least 6.5 million PBMCs were isolated per sample. The use of a sample-barcoded 5' primer and a J-beta primer mix characterized a second PCR of about 7 to 12 cycles. Every molecule of cDNA carried a tag from a template-switch adaptor with 12 random nucleotides. In TCRdb, the 5' RACE reads were re-called with MiXCR into one record per CDR3 protein. Among roughly 900,000 distinct CDR3 sequences listed, under 35% were seen once. Points on this clonotype: Its specificity is not known.

The receptor comes from a woman aged 80 or older in good health. The sample consisted of blood. The rearrangement uses TRBV6-5 and TRBJ1-2, with 10 nucleotides matching TRBD1. Here the CDR3 DNA reads TGTGCCAGCAGTCCCTGGACAGGGGGGTTCGATGGCTACACCTTC. It encodes CASSPWTGGFDGYTF.